This T cell receptor beta chain was obtained from a study of blood T cell repertoires in COVID-19. How the authors handled the data: Counts of nucleated cells, estimated from reference gene primer amplification, were obtained. The method was immunoSEQ multiplex PCR; TCRdb's version includes in-frame clones alone and lacks a portion of them. That table supplies the V and J calls and clone size; D and trimming were determined from the DNA. The data show hundreds of thousands of clones, with more than 70% seen just once and roughly 6.2% held by the top ten. This clone was recorded once. Germline V gene sequence: CDR1 KGHSH, CDR2 LQKENI. The CDR3 totals 17 residues. V was clipped by 0 bases and J by 5 bases; unmatched bases: 8.

The clonotype was recovered from an elderly woman with COVID-19, enrolled during active disease. Sequencing was carried out using peripheral blood. The chain has TRBV18 and TRBJ2-5; 11 nucleotides align to TRBD2. This CDR3 is CASSPPIGSGGAETQYF. As DNA, the CDR3 is TGTGCCAGCTCACCACCGATCGGTAGCGGGGGGGCCGAGACCCAGTACTTC.